This T cell receptor beta chain was found in a study of molecular identifiers for immune sequencing clone quantification. This clonotype was observed many times. Its antigen is unknown. Preparation of the bulk TCR libraries relied on previously described methods and listed TCR primers. TCRdb passed the PCR reads through MiXCR, listing each CDR3 protein once. The data contain under 800,000 distinct CDR3 sequences, about 25% of them singletons. Study results and limitations: The share of molecules held by clones above 20 RNA copies was over 98% in effector cells and under 1% in naive cells.

The CDR3 is 16 amino acids. Germline assignment: CDR1 SGHVS and CDR2 FQNEAQ. The V gene end was trimmed by 3 bases and the J gene end by 4 bases; junction bases not matched to a gene: 10. The clonotype was recovered from a human donor in good health. Some libraries in this study had Jurkat cell RNA spiked in. The sequencing sample was made of naive CD8+ T cells from blood, with Jurkat cell RNA spiked in. The sample's subset: FACS-sorted CD8+CD4-CCR7+CD45RA+ naive T cells. The V gene is TRBV7-8, the J gene TRBJ2-5, with 8 nucleotides matching TRBD1. CDR3 region: CASSLRARGRRETQYF. CDR3 sequence (DNA): TGTGCCAGCAGCTTGAGGGCCAGGGGGCGCCGAGAGACCCAGTACTTC.